The 8 T cell receptor beta chains below all came from one sample that was sequenced in a study of human T cells and chemical hapten exposure. TCRdb re-analysed the RACE reads in MiXCR, keeping a single row per CDR3 protein. The sample holds approximately 32,000 distinct CDR3 sequences; around 12% are singletons and the top ten take less than 2.5%. Indicated time point: pre-sensitization, week 0. Treatment: therapeutic diphenylcyclopropenone sensitization with weekly scalp DPC. Researchers extracted total RNA from unfractionated whole blood. The sample was whole blood, taken in connection with sensitization to the hapten diphenylcyclopropenone (DPC). These receptors originate from a woman in her thirties or forties with alopecia areata. Some clones in this sample may be carry-over from other donors' samples.

This clonotype was seen a handful of times. This sequence joins TRBV6-6 and TRBJ2-1; possible D gene TRBD1, 6 bases. Per germline, CDR1 MNHNY and CDR2 SVGAGI (reference sequence). The V end lost 2 bases, the J end lost 6 bases, and 17 bases lay between the germline ends. The CDR3 totals 16 residues. The CDR3: CASSYIQGTMVNEQFF. The CDR3 DNA reads as TGTGCCAGCAGTTACATCCAGGGGACGATGGTCAATGAGCAGTTCTTC.

This clonotype was counted ten times or more. The chain employs TRBV3-1 and TRBJ2-1; 10 bases align to TRBD2. Trimming cost V 5 bases and J 10 bases; bases outside gene matches: 11. Germline V gene lookup returns CDR1 LGHDT and CDR2 YNNKEL (reference sequence). This CDR3 is built from 15 residues. CDR3 DNA sequence: TGTGCCAGCAGCTTAACCGGGACTAGCGAGAAAGAGCAGTTCTTC. Translation: CASSLTGTSEKEQFF.

This chain joins TRBV4-3 and TRBJ2-7, with D perhaps TRBD2 (5 bases). This CDR3 is built from 14 residues. Germline-derived CDR1 and CDR2 are LGHNA and YSLEER. V lost 8 bases and J lost 1, with 15 bases in between. The CDR3 coding sequence is TGCGCCAGCTGGGCGGCGGGCACGTCCTACGAGCAGTACTTC. As protein: CASWAAGTSYEQYF.

This clonotype has a count of ten or more. The chain is built from TRBV6-1 and TRBJ2-7, with D perhaps assigned TRBD1 or TRBD2 (5 bases each). Per the germline V gene, CDR1 is MNHNS and CDR2 is SASEGT. The length of the CDR3 is 14 residues. Deletions cut 1 base from V and 2 bases from J, with 9 bases between. The chain's CDR3 is CASSEGGVPYEQYF. Here the CDR3 DNA reads TGTGCCAGCAGTGAAGGAGGGGTGCCCTACGAGCAGTACTTC.

This clonotype has a count of ten or more. The chain joins TRBV6-1 to TRBJ2-3, with TRBD2 matching 9 bases. From germline, CDR1 is MNHNS and CDR2 SASEGT. There are 19 residues in the CDR3. V gave up 3 bases and J gave up 2 bases; unmatched junction bases: 15. The CDR3 region has the DNA TGTGCCAGCAGTGATAGGGGGCCGCGGACTAGCGAGAACACAGATACGCAGTATTTT. This codes for CASSDRGPRTSENTDTQYF.

Only a few counts were recorded for this clonotype. The rearrangement joins TRBV18 to TRBJ2-7; 11 positions match TRBD1. CDR1 is KGHSH and CDR2 is LQKENI in the germline V gene. CDR3 length equals 16 residues. V was pared by 3 bases and J by 3 bases, with 7 bases of the junction left unmatched. CDR3 in amino acids: CASSPGDRGLSYEQYF. The CDR3 DNA is TGTGCCAGCTCACCGGGGGACAGGGGGTTAAGCTACGAGCAGTACTTC.

Ten or more counts support this clonotype. This chain uses TRBV10-2 with TRBJ2-7; 9 nucleotides match TRBD1. Per the germline V gene, CDR1 is WSHSY and CDR2 is SAAADI. V was pared by 6 bases and J by 5 bases, with 5 bases of the junction left unmatched. CDR3 length: 13 residues. The DNA for the CDR3 is TGCGCCAGCAGCGACAGGGGGTTAAACGAGCAGTACTTC. Amino acids: CASSDRGLNEQYF.

This clonotype appeared a few times. V is TRBV7-9 and J is TRBJ2-1, with D possibly matching TRBD2 (6 bases). CDR3 length: 17 amino acids. Germline V lookup: CDR1 SEHNR, CDR2 FQNEAQ (reference sequence). The V end lost 4 bases, the J end lost 7 bases, and 23 bases lay between the germline ends. The CDR3 reads CASSSRPDTPGRNEQFF. In DNA form, the CDR3 reads TGTGCCAGCAGCTCCCGCCCCGACACCCCGGGGAGGAATGAGCAGTTCTTC. Full variable domain (outside the CDR3, taken from reference TRBV7-9 and TRBJ2-1): DTGVSQNPRHKITKRGQNVTFRCDPISEHNRLYWYRQTLGQGPEFLTYFQNEAQLEKSRLLSDRFSAERPKGSFSTLEIQRTEQGDSAMYLCASSSRPDTPGRNEQFFGPGTRLTVL.